One and the same sample provided the 25 T cell receptor beta chains below, sequenced in a study of blood T cell repertoires in COVID-19. Using immunoSEQ multiplex PCR, the repertoire was profiled, and TCRdb retains in-frame clones only, with some absent. The table shows 150,000 to 200,000 clones, with around 82% occurring only once. Material: PBMCs or T cells enriched from blood (not recorded which). The origin of the receptors is a man between 35 and 55 years old who had recovered from COVID-19.

The chain is built from TRBV19 and TRBJ1-1; possibly TRBD1 for D (5 bases). The V and J ends lost 6 bases and 14 bases respectively, with 25 bases between them. There are 14 residues in the CDR3. Per the germline V gene, CDR1 is LNHDA and CDR2 is SQIVND (reference sequence). The CDR3 bases are TGTGCCAGTAGCCACAAGACAGTGAATAAAAGAAGGTTCTTT. This gives the protein CASSHKTVNKRRFF. The variable domain in full, completed from reference TRBV19 and TRBJ1-1, reads DGGITQSPKYLFRKEGQNVTLSCEQNLNHDAMYWYRQDPGQGLRLIYYSQIVNDFQKGDIAEGYSVSREKKESFPLTVTSAQKNPTAFYLCASSHKTVNKRRFFGQGTRLTVV.

The V and J genes are TRBV12-5 and TRBJ1-1, with a possible D match to TRBD1 (5 bases). Per the germline V gene, CDR1 is LGHNT and CDR2 is FRNRAP. The CDR3 consists of 18 residues. The germline V and J ends were trimmed by 1 base and 0 bases, with 18 bases remaining between them. The CDR3 coding sequence is TGTGCTAGTGGTTTGGCCCCAAGTCGGGGGGGGGTGAACACTGAAGCTTTCTTT. It specifies CASGLAPSRGGVNTEAFF.

In its sample, this clone was seen once. This rearrangement joins TRBV18 to TRBJ2-5, with no clear D. CDR1 and CDR2 from the germline V gene are KGHSH and LQKENI. The CDR3 has 15 residues. The V gene lost 0 bases and the J gene lost 1 base, with 9 bases spanning the gap. DNA for the CDR3: TGTGCCAGCTCACCACCCCACAGTACCCAAGAGACCCAGTACTTC. Amino acids: CASSPPHSTQETQYF.

As regards this clone: Other nucleotide sequences from this sample produce the same CDR3. The rearrangement links TRBV9 to TRBJ1-5; TRBD1 matches 11 bases. The V segment lost 2 bases and the J segment 6 bases; nucleotides outside the gene matches: 1. This CDR3 comprises 14 residues. Germline loops: CDR1 SGDLS, CDR2 YYNGEE. The CDR3 DNA sequence: TGTGCCAGCAGCGTGGGACAGGGGGGTCAGCCCCAGCATTTT. This translates into CASSVGQGGQPQHF.

This chain uses TRBV15 with TRBJ2-1; 7 nucleotides match TRBD2. CDR1 and CDR2 from the germline V gene are LNHNV and YYDKDF (reference sequence). The trim removed 5 bases at V and 8 bases at J, leaving 3 bases unmatched. The CDR3 spans 12 residues. The CDR3 coding sequence is TGTGCCACCAGCTGGGCGGGGGATGAGCAGTTCTTC. This codes for CATSWAGDEQFF.

Note on this clone: Other DNA sequences in this specimen translate into the identical CDR3. The chain is built from TRBV5-1 and TRBJ1-3; perhaps TRBD1 as D (6 bases). With 4 bases removed from V and 2 bases from J, the gap between germline ends came to 10 bases. CDR1 is SGHRS, CDR2 YFSETQ, per germline. This CDR3 has 14 amino acids. The CDR3 coding sequence is TGCGCCAGCAGCGTACAGGGAGCTGGAAACACCATATATTTT. Its translation is CASSVQGAGNTIYF.

CDR3 nucleotide sequence: TGTGCCAGCTCACGGGGGCTCGACAATGAGCAGTTCTTC. Encoded protein: CASSRGLDNEQFF. The gene calls are TRBV18 and TRBJ2-1, with D possibly matching TRBD1 (6 bases). V was trimmed by 4 bases and J by 5 bases, leaving 9 bases between them. The CDR3 is 13 amino acids. The germline gives CDR1 KGHSH, CDR2 LQKENI. Full variable domain (missing parts from reference TRBV18 and TRBJ2-1): NAGVMQNPRHLVRRRGQEARLRCSPMKGHSHVYWYRQLPEEGLKFMVYLQKENIIDESGMPKERFSAEFPKEGPSILRIQQVVRGDSAAYFCASSRGLDNEQFFGPGTRLTVL.

The chain combines TRBV28 with TRBJ2-4; tentatively, D is TRBD1 (6 bases). Germline CDR1 reads MDHEN; CDR2 reads SYDVKM. With 4 bases removed from V and 7 bases from J, the gap between germline ends came to 20 bases. The CDR3 length is 16 residues. In nucleotides, the CDR3 is TGTGCCAGCAGTTCCCCACCTCGGACAGCAAGGAACATTCAGTACTTC. It yields the protein CASSSPPRTARNIQYF.

V is TRBV6-1 and J is TRBJ1-1; D is unclear. Germline V gives CDR1 MNHNS, CDR2 SASEGT. V lost 3 bases and J 5 bases, leaving 13 bases between the germline ends. The CDR3 consists of 14 residues. Written as DNA, the CDR3 is TGTGCCAGCAGTGATACGGGGATGGGAACTGAAGCTTTCTTT. Protein product: CASSDTGMGTEAFF.

V is TRBV5-1 and J is TRBJ2-1; TRBD2 agrees at 7 bases. The CDR3 length is 14 residues. The germline CDR1 and CDR2 sequences are SGHRS and YFSETQ. V lost 2 bases, J lost 5 bases, and 4 bases stayed unmatched. The CDR3 DNA sequence: TGCGCCAGCAGCTTAGCCGGGGGGAACAATGAGCAGTTCTTC. It codes for CASSLAGGNNEQFF.

The genes are TRBV10-2 and TRBJ2-6; 7 bases align to TRBD1. Germline CDR1 is WSHSY and CDR2 is SAAADI. The CDR3 is 17 residues long. With 4 bases clipped from V and 0 bases from J, the junction kept 6 bases outside the gene matches. Here the CDR3 DNA reads TGCGCCAGCAGTGCGCCGGGACAGAGCTCTGGGGCCAACGTCCTGACTTTC. Its protein product is CASSAPGQSSGANVLTF.

The chain couples TRBV29-1 to TRBJ1-1, with 9 bases lining up with TRBD1. V shed 4 bases, J shed 3 bases, and the junction held 0 bases outside the gene matches. The germline V gene encodes CDR1 SQVTM and CDR2 ANQGSEA. This CDR3 region has 12 residues. The CDR3 spells CSVGQGDTEAFF. CDR3 nucleotides: TGCAGCGTTGGACAGGGGGACACTGAAGCTTTCTTT.

The CDR3 loop reads CASSLTGELGETQYF. CDR3 bases: TGTGCCAGCAGCTTAACCGGGGAGCTCGGAGAGACCCAGTACTTC. J is TRBJ2-5 and V is TRBV7-3, with D perhaps TRBD2 (5 bases). The CDR3 consists of 15 residues. Germline V lookup: CDR1 SGHTA, CDR2 FQGTGA. Trimming removed 0 bases from V and 4 bases from J, with 12 bases in between.

This clone was observed once. The rearrangement links TRBV9 to TRBJ2-5; D unclear. CDR1 is SGDLS and CDR2 is YYNGEE in the germline V gene. CDR3 length equals 15 residues. Trimming pared 0 bases from V and 4 bases from J, leaving 13 bases between. As DNA, the CDR3 is TGTGCCAGCAGCGTAGAAGGTAGGCGAGGAGAGACCCAGTACTTC. Translating it yields CASSVEGRRGETQYF. Full variable domain (missing parts from reference TRBV9 and TRBJ2-5): DSGVTQTPKHLITATGQRVTLRCSPRSGDLSVYWYQQSLDQGLQFLIQYYNGEERAKGNILERFSAQQFPDLHSELNLSSLELGDSALYFCASSVEGRRGETQYFGPGTRLLVL.

This clone has more than one count but fewer than ten. The rearrangement uses TRBV30 and TRBJ1-3, with a possible D match to TRBD1 (5 bases). Per germline, CDR1 GTSNPN and CDR2 SVGIG (reference sequence). V lost 3 bases and J 4 bases, leaving 7 bases between the germline ends. CDR3 length: 12 residues. The CDR3 region has the DNA TGTGCCTGGAGGACAGACGGAAACACCATATATTTT. Amino acid sequence: CAWRTDGNTIYF. Full variable domain (rest looked up from reference TRBV30 and TRBJ1-3): SQTIHQWPATLVQPVGSPLSLECTVEGTSNPNLYWYRQAAGRGLQLLFYSVGIGQISSEVPQNLSASRPQDRQFILSSKKLLLSDSGFYLCAWRTDGNTIYFGEGSWLTVV.

The sample holds one count of this clone. This chain joins TRBV27 and TRBJ2-7; tentatively, D is TRBD1 (6 bases). Germline assignment: CDR1 MNHEY and CDR2 SMNVEV (reference sequence). V gave up 4 bases and J gave up 5 bases, with 15 bases separating them. This CDR3 region has 14 residues. CDR3 region: CASSSLGAWDEQYF. The CDR3 DNA sequence: TGTGCCAGCAGTTCCCTGGGGGCTTGGGACGAGCAGTACTTC.

The chain couples TRBV4-1 to TRBJ1-5, with D perhaps matching TRBD1 (5 bases). The V end was cut by 0 bases, the J end by 6 bases, with 9 bases between. Germline V gene data show CDR1 as MGHRA and CDR2 as YSYEKL. The CDR3 sequence is 14 residues long. CDR3: CASSQDPGGQPQHF. The CDR3 bases are TGCGCCAGCAGCCAAGATCCCGGGGGTCAGCCCCAGCATTTT.

This rearrangement joins TRBV5-1 to TRBJ2-3; 7 bases match TRBD1. The V gene's germline CDR1 is SGHRS and CDR2 YFSETQ. With 7 bases clipped from V and 0 bases from J, the junction kept 5 bases outside the gene matches. This CDR3 has 14 residues. The CDR3 DNA reads TGCGCCAGCCGACAGGGAATCAGCACAGATACGCAGTATTTT. Translated, it gives CASRQGISTDTQYF.

This chain joins TRBV27 and TRBJ1-5, with 11 bases aligning to TRBD1. CDR3 size: 14 residues. Trimming took 8 bases from V and 7 from J; bases not matched to a gene: 7. CDR1 and CDR2 (germline): MNHEY, SMNVEV (reference sequence). The CDR3: CASRGQGARQPQHF. In DNA form, the CDR3 reads TGTGCCAGCCGTGGACAGGGGGCCCGGCAGCCCCAGCATTTT.

V is TRBV12-3 or TRBV12-4 and J is TRBJ1-6; 7 positions match TRBD1. The CDR3 has 13 residues. After removal of 6 bases from V and 9 bases from J, the junction contained 5 bases not matched to a gene. Here the CDR3 DNA reads TGTGCCAGCAGCCGACAGGGAGGTTCACCCCTCCACTTT. It specifies CASSRQGGSPLHF.

This clone occurred a few times. This chain joins TRBV27 and TRBJ2-1; TRBD2 might be the D (7 bases). Germline CDR1 MNHEY, CDR2 SMNVEV (reference sequence). Between the trimmed V and J ends, which lost 6 bases and 3 bases, there was a span of 15 bases. The CDR3 runs to 15 residues. The CDR3 nucleotides read TGTGCCAGCAGCCTAGAGGGGGGGCTCTACAATGAGCAGTTCTTC. Its translation: CASSLEGGLYNEQFF.

Written as DNA, the CDR3 is TGTGCCAGCAGCTCGACAGGGGTCCTAAACAATGAGCAGTTCTTC. It specifies CASSSTGVLNNEQFF. The chain combines TRBV11-2 with TRBJ2-1, with 8 bases that match TRBD1. J was trimmed by 5 bases and V by 4 bases; bases with no gene match: 7. This CDR3 region has 15 residues. Germline assignment: CDR1 SGHAT and CDR2 FQNNGV.

The J gene is TRBJ1-5, the V gene TRBV27, with no clear D. V was cut by 4 bases and J by 4 bases, with 11 bases left in between. Germline-derived CDR1 and CDR2 are MNHEY and SMNVEV (reference sequence). CDR3 length: 14 residues. The CDR3 protein is CASSSPSGNQPQHF. The DNA for the CDR3 is TGTGCCAGCAGTTCCCCCTCCGGGAATCAGCCCCAGCATTTT.

The J gene is TRBJ2-3, the V gene TRBV5-1; 15 positions match TRBD2. The CDR3 is 18 amino acids. Losses at the gene ends were 6 bases for V and 5 bases for J; bases not matched to a gene: 13. CDR1 and CDR2 (germline): SGHRS, YFSETQ. The CDR3 sequence: CASTESWTSGGDGDTQYF. As DNA, the CDR3 is TGCGCCAGCACGGAGTCATGGACTAGCGGGGGGGATGGAGATACGCAGTATTTT.

V and J are TRBV7-8 and TRBJ2-3; tentative D call: TRBD1 (6 bases). This CDR3 comprises 17 residues. With 1 base removed from V and 2 bases from J, the gap between germline ends came to 16 bases. The germline V gene has CDR1 SGHVS and CDR2 FQNEAQ. The chain's CDR3 is CASSLVRGSLDTDTQYF. The DNA of the CDR3 is TGTGCCAGCAGCTTAGTAAGGGGGTCTCTTGACACAGATACGCAGTATTTT.